This T cell receptor beta chain was found in a study of T-cell reconstitution after alpha-beta-depleted transplantation in children. Germline V gene data show CDR1 as SGHTA and CDR2 as FQGNSA. Trimming shortened V by 0 bases and J by 1 base, and 11 bases separated the two germline ends. The CDR3 loop spans 16 amino acids. Researchers prepared the TCRbeta library using unique molecular identifiers, the study reports. TCRdb processed the PCR reads anew with MiXCR; each CDR3 protein has one entry. The sample shows about 610,000 distinct CDR3 sequences, about 11% of them seen only once. The sequence came from a human donor who donated a stem cell graft to a child with acute myeloid leukemia. This chain connects TRBV7-2 to TRBJ2-3; D remains unclear. The specimen was PBMCs from the stem cell graft donor, collected from the stem cell graft. The CDR3 is CASSLAPGQGTDTQYF. Written as DNA, the CDR3 is TGTGCCAGCAGCTTAGCCCCCGGGCAAGGCACAGATACGCAGTATTTT.